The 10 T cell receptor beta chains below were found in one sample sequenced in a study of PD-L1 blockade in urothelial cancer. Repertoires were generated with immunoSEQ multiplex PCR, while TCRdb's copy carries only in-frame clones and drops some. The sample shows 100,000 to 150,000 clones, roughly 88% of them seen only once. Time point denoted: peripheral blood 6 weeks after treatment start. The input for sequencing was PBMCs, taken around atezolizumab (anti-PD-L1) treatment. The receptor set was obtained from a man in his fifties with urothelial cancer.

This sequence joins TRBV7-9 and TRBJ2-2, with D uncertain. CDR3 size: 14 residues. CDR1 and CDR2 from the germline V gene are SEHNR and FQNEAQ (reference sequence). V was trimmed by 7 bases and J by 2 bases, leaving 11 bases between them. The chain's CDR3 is CASTTRGNTGELFF. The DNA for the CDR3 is TGTGCCAGCACCACTCGCGGAAACACCGGGGAGCTGTTTTTT.

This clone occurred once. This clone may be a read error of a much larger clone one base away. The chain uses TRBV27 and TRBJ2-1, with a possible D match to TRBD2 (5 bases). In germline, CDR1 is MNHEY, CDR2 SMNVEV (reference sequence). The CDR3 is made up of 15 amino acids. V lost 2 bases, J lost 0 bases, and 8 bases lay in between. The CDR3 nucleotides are TGTGCCAGCAGTTTAGAGGGCAGCTCCTACAATGAGCAGTTCTTC. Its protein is CASSLEGSSYNEQFF.

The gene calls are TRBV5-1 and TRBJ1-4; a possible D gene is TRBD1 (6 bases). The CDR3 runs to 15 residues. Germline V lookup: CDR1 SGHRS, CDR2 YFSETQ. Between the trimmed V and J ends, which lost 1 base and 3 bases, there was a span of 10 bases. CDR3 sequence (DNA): TGCGCCAGCAGCTTGCCAGGACAGCCTAATGAAAAACTGTTTTTT. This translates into CASSLPGQPNEKLFF.

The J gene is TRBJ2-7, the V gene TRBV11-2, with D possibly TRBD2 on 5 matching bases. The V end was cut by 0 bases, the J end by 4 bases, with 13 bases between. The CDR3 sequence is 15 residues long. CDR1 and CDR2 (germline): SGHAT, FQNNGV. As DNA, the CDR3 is TGTGCCAGCAGCTTAGACCGGGATGCTGAATACGAGCAGTACTTC. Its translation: CASSLDRDAEYEQYF.

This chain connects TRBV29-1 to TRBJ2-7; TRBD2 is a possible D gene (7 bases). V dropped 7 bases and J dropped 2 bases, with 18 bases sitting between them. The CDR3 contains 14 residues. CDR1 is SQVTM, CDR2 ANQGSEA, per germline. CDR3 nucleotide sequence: TGCAGCGCCCGAGTGGGGGGGCTTGCCTACGAGCAGTACTTC. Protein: CSARVGGLAYEQYF.

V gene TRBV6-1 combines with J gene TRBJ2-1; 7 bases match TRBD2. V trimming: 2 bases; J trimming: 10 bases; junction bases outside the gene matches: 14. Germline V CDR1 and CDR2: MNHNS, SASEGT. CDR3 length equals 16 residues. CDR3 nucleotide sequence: TGTGCCAGCAGTGAATATCAAGCGGGGCCTTACGGGGAGCAGTTCTTC. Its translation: CASSEYQAGPYGEQFF.

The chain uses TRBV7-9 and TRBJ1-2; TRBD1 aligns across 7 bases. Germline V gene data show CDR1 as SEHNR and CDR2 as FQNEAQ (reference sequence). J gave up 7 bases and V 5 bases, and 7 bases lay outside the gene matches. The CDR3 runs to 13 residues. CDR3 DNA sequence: TGTGCCAGCAGCCTCGACAGGGTTGGTGGCTACACCTTC. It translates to CASSLDRVGGYTF. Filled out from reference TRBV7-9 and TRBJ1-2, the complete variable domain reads DTGVSQNPRHKITKRGQNVTFRCDPISEHNRLYWYRQTLGQGPEFLTYFQNEAQLEKSRLLSDRFSAERPKGSFSTLEIQRTEQGDSAMYLCASSLDRVGGYTFGSGTRLTVV.

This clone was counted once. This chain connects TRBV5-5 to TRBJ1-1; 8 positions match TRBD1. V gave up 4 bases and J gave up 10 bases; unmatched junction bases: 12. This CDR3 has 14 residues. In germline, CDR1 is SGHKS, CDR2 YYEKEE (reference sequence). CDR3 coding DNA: TGTGCCAGCAGCCCCCAGGGGGCAGGGAGAATAGCTTTCTTT. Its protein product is CASSPQGAGRIAFF.

CDR3 nucleotide sequence: TGCGCCAGCAGCTTGGGACTAGCGGGAGCCCACGAGCAGTACTTC. This encodes CASSLGLAGAHEQYF. The chain has TRBV5-1 and TRBJ2-7; 12 bases fit TRBD2. The germline CDR1 and CDR2 sequences are SGHRS and YFSETQ. The CDR3 loop spans 15 amino acids. The V and J ends lost 0 bases and 5 bases, in that order; junction bases with no gene match: 3.

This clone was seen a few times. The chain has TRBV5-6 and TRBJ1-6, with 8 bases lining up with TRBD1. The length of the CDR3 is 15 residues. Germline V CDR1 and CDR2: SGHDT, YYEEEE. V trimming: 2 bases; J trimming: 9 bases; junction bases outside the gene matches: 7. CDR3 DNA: TGTGCCAGCAGCTTAGAGCCGACAGGGGCTTCACCCCTCCACTTT. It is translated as CASSLEPTGASPLHF.